These 15 T cell receptor beta chains were all obtained from the same sample, sequenced in a study of blood T cell repertoires in COVID-19. Only in-frame clones appear in the TCRdb table, and some are missing; sequencing was by immunoSEQ multiplex PCR. In the table there are hundreds of thousands of clones, roughly 89% of which are singletons. Sequencing was carried out using PBMCs or T cells enriched from blood (not recorded which). The receptors were sampled from a woman aged 25 to 39 with acute COVID-19.

V usage is TRBV7-2 and J usage is TRBJ1-5; maybe TRBD1 (6 bases). CDR1 and CDR2 from the germline V gene are SGHTA and FQGNSA. V was pared by 1 base and J by 0 bases, with 7 bases between. CDR3 length: 15 amino acids. The CDR3 nucleotides read TGTGCCAGCAGCTTAGTGACAGGTAGCAATCAGCCCCAGCATTTT. Protein product: CASSLVTGSNQPQHF.

The chain employs TRBV6-2 or TRBV6-3 and TRBJ1-1, with no clear D. V gave up 5 bases and J gave up 3 bases, with 13 bases separating them. The CDR3 extends over 14 amino acids. CDR1 is MNHEY and CDR2 is SVGEGT in the germline V gene. This chain's CDR3 is CASSTDEGYTEAFF. The CDR3 DNA is TGTGCCAGCAGTACCGACGAGGGTTACACTGAAGCTTTCTTT.

The J gene is TRBJ2-7, the V gene TRBV11-2; 7 positions agree with TRBD1. Trimming took 5 bases from V and 2 from J; bases not matched to a gene: 3. The germline CDR1 and CDR2 sequences are SGHAT and FQNNGV. This CDR3 is 13 amino acids long. Here the CDR3 reads CASSVGTAYEQYF. CDR3 DNA sequence: TGTGCCAGCAGCGTAGGGACAGCCTACGAGCAGTACTTC.

The chain couples TRBV7-6 to TRBJ2-1; 12 nucleotides match TRBD2. The CDR3 is 17 amino acids. The junction had 7 bases not matched to a gene; V was cut back by 3 bases and J by 4 bases. Germline V gene data show CDR1 as SGHVS and CDR2 as FNYEAQ. The DNA for the CDR3 is TGTGCCAGCAGCTTGCCGACTAGCGGGGGCCTATACAATGAGCAGTTCTTC. Protein sequence: CASSLPTSGGLYNEQFF.

The chain employs TRBV7-9 and TRBJ1-3; the match to TRBD1 covers 7 bases. The germline CDR1 and CDR2 sequences are SEHNR and FQNEAQ (reference sequence). CDR3 length equals 15 residues. The ends lost 5 bases at V and 4 bases at J; junction bases unmatched: 8. The CDR3 spells CASSHDRASGNTIYF. Written as DNA, the CDR3 is TGTGCCAGCAGCCACGACAGGGCGAGCGGAAACACCATATATTTT.

The J gene is TRBJ2-7, the V gene TRBV3-1 (or the pseudogene TRBV3-2); 9 nucleotides line up with TRBD1. The CDR3 loop spans 15 amino acids. Germline V gene lookup returns CDR1 LGHDT and CDR2 YNNKEL (reference sequence). V was pared by 4 bases and J by 4 bases, with 8 bases of the junction left unmatched. The CDR3 here is CASSLNRGLEYEQYF. The CDR3 nucleotides read TGTGCCAGCAGCCTCAACAGGGGGCTTGAGTACGAGCAGTACTTC.

The chain joins TRBV19 to TRBJ2-1, with 13 bases identical to TRBD2. This CDR3 is 20 amino acids long. The V and J ends lost 0 bases and 6 bases, in that order; junction bases with no gene match: 14. Germline loops: CDR1 LNHDA, CDR2 SQIVND (reference sequence). The CDR3 spells CASSIDSWTGTSGGANEQFF. The CDR3 DNA reads TGTGCCAGTAGTATAGATTCGTGGACGGGAACTAGCGGGGGGGCCAATGAGCAGTTCTTC.

This chain joins TRBV7-2 and TRBJ2-7; 7 bases line up with TRBD1. This CDR3 spans 15 amino acids. Trimming at V came to 5 bases and at J to 4 bases, leaving 11 bases not matched to a gene. Germline V gene sequence: CDR1 SGHTA, CDR2 FQGNSA. Written as DNA, the CDR3 is TGTGCCAGCAGCCCGACAGGGTCATTCTTATACGAGCAGTACTTC. This gives the protein CASSPTGSFLYEQYF.

The chain employs TRBV19 and TRBJ1-4, with TRBD1 matching over 9 bases. V dropped 5 bases and J dropped 4; count of bases not matched to a gene: 5. The V gene's germline CDR1 is LNHDA and CDR2 SQIVND (reference sequence). The CDR3 has 15 residues. The CDR3 DNA reads as TGTGCCAGTAGTCCCGGACAGGGGAGTAATGAAAAACTGTTTTTT. It yields the protein CASSPGQGSNEKLFF.

V and J are TRBV29-1 and TRBJ1-1, with no clear D. The germline gives CDR1 SQVTM, CDR2 ANQGSEA. The CDR3 runs 12 residues. Between the trimmed V and J ends, which lost 1 base and 3 bases, there was a span of 6 bases. The CDR3, as DNA: TGCAGCGTTGAAGTCAGCGACACTGAAGCTTTCTTT. It translates to CSVEVSDTEAFF.

The V gene is TRBV9, the J gene TRBJ2-7; tentative D call: TRBD2 (6 bases). The CDR3 is made up of 13 amino acids. CDR1 and CDR2 from the germline V gene are SGDLS and YYNGEE. The V and J ends lost 7 bases and 3 bases respectively, with 14 bases between them. CDR3 region: CASGGTENYEQYF. The CDR3 DNA sequence: TGTGCCAGCGGGGGGACCGAAAACTACGAGCAGTACTTC.

This rearrangement joins TRBV30 to TRBJ1-4; TRBD1 aligns across 10 bases. The CDR3 loop spans 15 amino acids. The V gene's germline CDR1 is GTSNPN and CDR2 SVGIG (reference sequence). J lost 5 bases, V lost 0 bases, and 3 bases had no gene match. CDR3 residues: CAWSVGDRGNEKLFF. CDR3 in DNA: TGTGCCTGGAGTGTTGGGGACAGGGGAAATGAAAAACTGTTTTTT.

J is TRBJ1-6 and V is TRBV2; TRBD1 aligns across 8 bases. The trim removed 6 bases at V and 8 bases at J, leaving 18 bases unmatched. From germline, CDR1 is SNHLY and CDR2 FYNNEI. This CDR3 is 18 amino acids long. This chain's CDR3 is CASSEEGTGHLGDSPLHF. The CDR3 region has the DNA TGTGCCAGCAGCGAGGAGGGGACAGGTCATTTAGGGGATTCACCCCTCCACTTT. Together with reference TRBV2 and TRBJ1-6, the CDR3 gives the full variable domain: EPEVTQTPSHQVTQMGQEVILRCVPISNHLYFYWYRQILGQKVEFLVSFYNNEISEKSEIFDDQFSVERPDGSNFTLKIRSTKLEDSAMYFCASSEEGTGHLGDSPLHFGNGTRLTVT.

The rearrangement joins TRBV3-1 (or the pseudogene TRBV3-2) to TRBJ2-2; 9 bases fit TRBD1. CDR3 length equals 15 residues. CDR1 and CDR2 (germline): LGHDT, YNNKEL (reference sequence). The ends lost 1 base at V and 3 bases at J; junction bases unmatched: 0. The CDR3 loop is CASSQGQGDTGELFF. CDR3 DNA: TGTGCCAGCAGCCAAGGACAGGGGGACACCGGGGAGCTGTTTTTT.

This chain uses TRBV19 with TRBJ2-7, with D possibly TRBD2 on 6 matching bases. This CDR3 has 14 amino acids. CDR1 LNHDA and CDR2 SQIVND come from the germline V gene (reference sequence). The ends were cut back, 4 bases at V and 4 bases at J, with 14 bases in the middle. CDR3: CASSTLRDSYEQYF. The CDR3 DNA reads as TGTGCCAGTAGTACCCTCCGGGACTCTTACGAGCAGTACTTC.